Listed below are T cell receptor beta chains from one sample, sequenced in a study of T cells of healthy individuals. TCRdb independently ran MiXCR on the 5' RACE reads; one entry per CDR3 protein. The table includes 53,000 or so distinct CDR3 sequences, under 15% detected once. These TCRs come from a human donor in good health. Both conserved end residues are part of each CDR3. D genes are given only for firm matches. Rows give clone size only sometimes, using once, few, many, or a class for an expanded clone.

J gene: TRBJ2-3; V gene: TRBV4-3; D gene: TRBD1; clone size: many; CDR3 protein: CASSQGGRGFTDTQYF; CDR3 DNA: TGCGCCAGCAGCCAAGGTGGCAGGGGGTTCACAGATACGCAGTATTTT
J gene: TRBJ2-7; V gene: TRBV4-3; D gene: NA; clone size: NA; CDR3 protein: CASSQDRFSYEQYF; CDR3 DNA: TGCGCCAGCAGCCAAGACAGATTCTCCTACGAGCAGTACTTC
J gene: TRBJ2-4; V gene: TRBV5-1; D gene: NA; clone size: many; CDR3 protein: CASSLSPYQAKNIQYF; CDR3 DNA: TGCGCCAGCAGCTTAAGTCCTTACCAAGCCAAAAACATTCAGTACTTC
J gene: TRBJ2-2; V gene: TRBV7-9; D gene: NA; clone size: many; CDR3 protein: CASSLGWSTGELFF; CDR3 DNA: TGTGCCAGCAGCTTAGGATGGTCCACCGGGGAGCTGTTTTTT
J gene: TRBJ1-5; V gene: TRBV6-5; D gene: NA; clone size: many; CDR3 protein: CASRPRLQGFSNQPQHF; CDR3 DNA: TGTGCCAGCAGGCCTCGACTCCAGGGTTTTAGCAATCAGCCCCAGCATTTT
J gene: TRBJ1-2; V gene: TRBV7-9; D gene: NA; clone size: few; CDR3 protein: CASSLSGGNYGYTF; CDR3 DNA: TGTGCCAGCAGCCTTTCTGGAGGAAACTATGGCTACACCTTC
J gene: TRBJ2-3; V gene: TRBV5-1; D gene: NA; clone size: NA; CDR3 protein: CASSLEGTLPSTDTQYF; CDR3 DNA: TGCGCCAGCAGCTTGGAGGGTACCTTACCTAGCACAGATACGCAGTATTTT
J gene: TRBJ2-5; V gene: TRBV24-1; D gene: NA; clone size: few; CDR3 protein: CATSEFRRGGETQYF; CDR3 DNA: TGTGCCACCAGTGAATTTCGCAGGGGTGGCGAGACCCAGTACTTC
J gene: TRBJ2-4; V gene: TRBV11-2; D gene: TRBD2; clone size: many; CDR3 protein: CASRPYLRGDRIQYF; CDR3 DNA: TGTGCCAGCAGACCCTACCTGCGGGGGGATCGAATTCAGTACTTC
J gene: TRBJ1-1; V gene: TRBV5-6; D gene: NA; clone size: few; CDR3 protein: CASSRRGTTFTEAFF; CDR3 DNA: TGTGCCAGCAGCCGGCGGGGTACGACCTTCACTGAAGCTTTCTTT
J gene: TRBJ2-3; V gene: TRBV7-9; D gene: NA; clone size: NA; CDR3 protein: CASSLGPGADTQYF; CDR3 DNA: TGTGCCAGCAGCTTAGGACCAGGGGCAGATACGCAGTATTTT
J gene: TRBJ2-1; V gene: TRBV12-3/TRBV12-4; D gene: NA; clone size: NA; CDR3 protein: CASSLQVVSYNEQFF; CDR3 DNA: TGTGCCAGCAGTTTACAGGTAGTTTCCTACAATGAGCAGTTCTTC
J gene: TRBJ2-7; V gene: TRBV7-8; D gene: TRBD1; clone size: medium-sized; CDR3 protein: CASSLTGSAYEQYF; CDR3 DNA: TGTGCCAGCAGCCTGACAGGGTCAGCCTACGAGCAGTACTTC
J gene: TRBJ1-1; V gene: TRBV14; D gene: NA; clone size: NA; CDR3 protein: CASSQYRENTEAFF; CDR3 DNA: TGTGCCAGCAGCCAATACAGGGAGAACACTGAAGCTTTCTTT
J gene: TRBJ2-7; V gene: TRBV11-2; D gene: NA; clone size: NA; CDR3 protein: CASSLVEGYYEQYF; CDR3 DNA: TGTGCCAGCAGCTTAGTAGAGGGTTACTACGAGCAGTACTTC
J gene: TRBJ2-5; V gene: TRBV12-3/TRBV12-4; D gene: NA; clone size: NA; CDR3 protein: CASSPYREETQYF; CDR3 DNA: TGTGCCAGCAGTCCATACAGGGAGGAGACCCAGTACTTC
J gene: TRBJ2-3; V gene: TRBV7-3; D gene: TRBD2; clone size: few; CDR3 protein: CASSFPAGGTDTQYF; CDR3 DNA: TGTGCCAGCAGCTTCCCCGCGGGGGGCACAGATACGCAGTATTTT
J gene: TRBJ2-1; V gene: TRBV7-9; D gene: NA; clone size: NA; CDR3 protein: CASSLEDSYNEQFF; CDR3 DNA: TGTGCCAGCAGCTTAGAGGACAGCTACAATGAGCAGTTCTTC
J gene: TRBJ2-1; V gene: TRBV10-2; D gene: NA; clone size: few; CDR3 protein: CASSEGLTGSYNEQFF; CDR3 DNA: TGCGCCAGCAGTGAGGGACTGACGGGGAGTTACAATGAGCAGTTCTTC
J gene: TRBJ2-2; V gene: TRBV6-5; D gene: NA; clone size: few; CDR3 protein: CASSHAGTGELFF; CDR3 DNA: TGTGCCAGCAGCCACGCGGGGACCGGGGAGCTGTTTTTT
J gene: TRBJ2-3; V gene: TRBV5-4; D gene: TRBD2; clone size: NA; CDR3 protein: CASFTPGTSGTDTQYF; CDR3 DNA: TGTGCCAGCTTCACACCCGGGACTAGCGGAACAGATACGCAGTATTTT
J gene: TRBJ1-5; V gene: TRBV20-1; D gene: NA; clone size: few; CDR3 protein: CSARADNTQHF; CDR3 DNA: TGCAGTGCTAGAGCCGATAATACCCAGCATTTT
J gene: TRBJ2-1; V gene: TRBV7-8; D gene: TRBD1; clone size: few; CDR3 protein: CASSLRQGAYNEQFF; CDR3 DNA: TGTGCCAGCAGCTTACGGCAGGGGGCCTACAATGAGCAGTTCTTC
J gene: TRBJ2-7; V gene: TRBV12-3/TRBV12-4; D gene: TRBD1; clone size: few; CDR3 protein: CASSTYGFRGSQEQYF; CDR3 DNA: TGTGCCAGCAGTACCTATGGTTTCAGGGGGTCCCAGGAGCAGTACTTC
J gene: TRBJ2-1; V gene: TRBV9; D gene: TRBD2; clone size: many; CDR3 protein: CASSGGLAGGSSYNEQFF; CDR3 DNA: TGTGCCAGCAGCGGCGGACTAGCGGGAGGGAGCTCCTACAATGAGCAGTTCTTC
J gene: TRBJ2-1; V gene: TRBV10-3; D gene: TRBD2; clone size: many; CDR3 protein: CAISEMGLDNEQFF; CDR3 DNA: TGTGCCATCAGTGAGATGGGACTAGACAATGAGCAGTTCTTC
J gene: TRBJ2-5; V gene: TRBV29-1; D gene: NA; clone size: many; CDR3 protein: CSALLEGMSQETQYF; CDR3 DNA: TGCAGCGCCCTCCTGGAGGGAATGAGCCAAGAGACCCAGTACTTC
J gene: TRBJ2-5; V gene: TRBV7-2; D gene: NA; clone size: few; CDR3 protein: CASSLESGFRETQYF; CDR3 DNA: TGTGCCAGCAGCTTAGAGTCTGGGTTCAGAGAGACCCAGTACTTC
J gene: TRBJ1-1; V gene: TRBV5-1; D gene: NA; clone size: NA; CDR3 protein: CASSLARGGVHEAFF; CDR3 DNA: TGCGCCAGCAGCTTGGCCAGGGGCGGAGTTCATGAAGCTTTCTTT
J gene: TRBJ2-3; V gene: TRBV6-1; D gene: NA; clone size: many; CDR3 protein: CATQDGGAGDTQYF; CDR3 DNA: TGTGCCACCCAAGACGGGGGAGCTGGAGATACGCAGTATTTT